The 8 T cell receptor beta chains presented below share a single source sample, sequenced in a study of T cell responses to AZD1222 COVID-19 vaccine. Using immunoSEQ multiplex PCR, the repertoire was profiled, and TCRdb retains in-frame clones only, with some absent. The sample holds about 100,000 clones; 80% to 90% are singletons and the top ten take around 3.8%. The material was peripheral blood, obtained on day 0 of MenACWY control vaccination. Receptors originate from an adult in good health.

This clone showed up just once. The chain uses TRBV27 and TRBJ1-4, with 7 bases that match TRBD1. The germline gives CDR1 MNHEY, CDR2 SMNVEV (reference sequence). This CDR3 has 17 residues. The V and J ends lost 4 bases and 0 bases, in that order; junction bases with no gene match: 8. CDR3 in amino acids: CASSSDRVTATNEKLFF. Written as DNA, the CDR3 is TGTGCCAGCAGTTCCGACAGGGTAACTGCAACTAATGAAAAACTGTTTTTT.

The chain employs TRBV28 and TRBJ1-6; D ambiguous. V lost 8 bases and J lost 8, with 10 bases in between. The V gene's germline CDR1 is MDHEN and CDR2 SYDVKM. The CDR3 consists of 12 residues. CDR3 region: CASRETDSPLHF. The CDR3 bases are TGTGCCAGCCGGGAGACGGATTCACCCCTCCACTTT.

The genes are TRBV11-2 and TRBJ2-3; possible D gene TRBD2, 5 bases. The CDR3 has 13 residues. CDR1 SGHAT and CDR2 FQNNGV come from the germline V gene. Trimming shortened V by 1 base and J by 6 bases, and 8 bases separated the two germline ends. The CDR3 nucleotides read TGTGCCAGCAGCTTAGGGACTGGGGATACGCAGTATTTT. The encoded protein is CASSLGTGDTQYF.

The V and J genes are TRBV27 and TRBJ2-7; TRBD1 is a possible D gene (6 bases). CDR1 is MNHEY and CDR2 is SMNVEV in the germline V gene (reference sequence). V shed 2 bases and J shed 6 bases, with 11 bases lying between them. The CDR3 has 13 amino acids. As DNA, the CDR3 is TGTGCCAGCAGTTTAACAGGGTACTCCGAGCAGTACTTC. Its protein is CASSLTGYSEQYF.

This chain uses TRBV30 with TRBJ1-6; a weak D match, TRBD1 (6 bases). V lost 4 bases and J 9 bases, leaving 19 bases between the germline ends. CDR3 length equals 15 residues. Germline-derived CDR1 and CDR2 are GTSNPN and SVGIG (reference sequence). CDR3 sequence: CAWTDGTSAGSPLHF. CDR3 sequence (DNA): TGTGCCTGGACCGACGGGACATCCGCGGGTTCACCCCTCCACTTT.

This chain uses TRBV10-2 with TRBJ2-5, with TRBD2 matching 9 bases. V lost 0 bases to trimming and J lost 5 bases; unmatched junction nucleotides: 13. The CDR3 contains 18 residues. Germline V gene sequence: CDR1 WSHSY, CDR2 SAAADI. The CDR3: CASSESRVVAGARETQYF. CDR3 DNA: TGCGCCAGCAGTGAGTCGAGGGTGGTAGCGGGAGCACGGGAGACCCAGTACTTC.

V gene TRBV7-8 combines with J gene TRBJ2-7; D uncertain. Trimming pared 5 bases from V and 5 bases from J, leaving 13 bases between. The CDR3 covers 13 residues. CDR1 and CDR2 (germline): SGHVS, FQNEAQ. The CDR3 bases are TGTGCCAGCAGCCCGGTCAGGAGCCACGAGCAGTACTTC. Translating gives CASSPVRSHEQYF.

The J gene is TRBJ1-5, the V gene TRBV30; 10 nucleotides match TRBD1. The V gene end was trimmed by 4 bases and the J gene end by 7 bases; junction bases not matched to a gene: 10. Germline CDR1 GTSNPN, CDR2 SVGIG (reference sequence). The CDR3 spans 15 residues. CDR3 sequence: CAWNVGTGVRQPQHF. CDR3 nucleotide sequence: TGTGCCTGGAACGTCGGGACAGGGGTCAGGCAGCCCCAGCATTTT.